One sample yielded the 21 T cell receptor beta chains listed below, sequenced in a study of blood T cell repertoires in COVID-19 (dated by TCRdb to the early 2020s). Receptor amplification or capture employed the immunoSEQ multiplex PCR assay. TCRdb obtained this table from immuneACCESS and retained in-frame rearrangements with V and J assigned. These tables miss some clones; where compared with another copy, unresolved V genes account for less than half of the shortfall, and the remainder is unexplained. The sample table records more than 300,000 clones; around 87% of these occur just once. More than 1.5% of the sample is in the top ten clones. The sample taken for sequencing was PBMCs or T cells enriched from blood (not recorded which). The receptors here all came from a man aged 35-49 years in a cohort exposed to, infected with or recovered from COVID-19 (not recorded which).

The rearrangement links TRBV5-6 to TRBJ2-7; tentatively, D is TRBD1 (6 bases). Deletions cut 2 bases from V and 7 bases from J, with 16 bases between. The CDR3 spans 14 residues. CDR1 and CDR2 (germline): SGHDT, YYEEEE. CDR3: CASSFFGGGQEQYF. DNA of the CDR3: TGTGCCAGCAGCTTCTTTGGGGGCGGTCAGGAGCAGTACTTC.

A remark on this clone: Possible read error: a much larger clone is one base away. This sequence joins TRBV11-2 and TRBJ1-2; TRBD1 matches 9 bases. CDR3 length: 13 amino acids. Trimming at V came to 5 bases and at J to 8 bases, leaving 6 bases not matched to a gene. In germline, CDR1 is SGHAT, CDR2 FQNNGV. CDR3 loop: CASSPTGGSGYTF. CDR3 nucleotides: TGTGCCAGCAGCCCTACAGGGGGCAGCGGCTACACCTTC.

The chain links TRBV6-5 to TRBJ2-2, with unresolved D. Germline CDR1 MNHEY, CDR2 SVGAGI. The V gene lost 4 bases and the J gene lost 3 bases, with 6 bases spanning the gap. CDR3 length: 13 residues. In DNA, the CDR3 is TGTGCCAGCAGTTCGGTCGACACCGGGGAGCTGTTTTTT. Translation: CASSSVDTGELFF.

The rearrangement links TRBV7-9 to TRBJ1-1, with unresolved D. The CDR3 has 13 amino acids. V lost 6 bases and J lost 5, with 13 bases in between. Germline V gives CDR1 SEHNR, CDR2 FQNEAQ (reference sequence). The chain's CDR3 is CASRNKPETEAFF. The CDR3, as DNA: TGTGCCAGCAGAAACAAACCGGAGACTGAAGCTTTCTTT.

The chain is built from TRBV29-1 and TRBJ2-5; a possible D gene is TRBD2 (6 bases). The germline V gene encodes CDR1 SQVTM and CDR2 ANQGSEA. V was pared by 4 bases and J by 4 bases, with 13 bases between. This CDR3 contains 13 residues. CDR3 coding DNA: TGCAGCGTTGCATGGGAGGTGGGAGAGACCCAGTACTTC. Translated, it gives CSVAWEVGETQYF.

The chain uses TRBV5-1 and TRBJ2-3, with a weak D call TRBD1 (8 bases). The germline gives CDR1 SGHRS, CDR2 YFSETQ. This CDR3 region has 15 residues. The V end lost 0 bases, the J end lost 6 bases, and 14 bases lay between the germline ends. CDR3 sequence reads: CASSLVDREGDTQYF. The CDR3 nucleotides are TGCGCCAGCAGCTTGGTGGACAGGGAGGGGGATACGCAGTATTTT.

This clone was found a few times. J is TRBJ2-2 and V is TRBV5-1; a possible D gene is TRBD2 (6 bases). The CDR3 totals 16 residues. With 4 bases removed from V and 2 bases from J, the gap between germline ends came to 15 bases. Germline-derived CDR1 and CDR2 are SGHRS and YFSETQ. DNA for the CDR3: TGCGCCAGCAGCCCCATTGGGGGGTCCAACACCGGGGAGCTGTTTTTT. Its protein is CASSPIGGSNTGELFF.

This clone was counted a few times. The rearrangement uses TRBV19 and TRBJ1-5; 7 nucleotides match TRBD1. The germline V gene has CDR1 LNHDA and CDR2 SQIVND (reference sequence). The V and J ends lost 6 bases and 2 bases, in that order; junction bases with no gene match: 4. This CDR3 comprises 14 residues. The CDR3 reads CASRDREGNQPQHF. CDR3 nucleotide sequence: TGTGCCAGTAGAGACAGGGAGGGCAATCAGCCCCAGCATTTT.

This sequence joins TRBV5-1 and TRBJ1-2; 10 nucleotides line up with TRBD1. Germline CDR1 SGHRS, CDR2 YFSETQ. The V gene end was trimmed by 4 bases and the J gene end by 3 bases; junction bases not matched to a gene: 9. The CDR3 has 16 amino acids. CDR3 sequence: CASSPNKGQGDYGYTF. For the CDR3, the DNA is TGCGCCAGCAGCCCTAATAAAGGACAGGGGGACTATGGCTACACCTTC.

The CDR3 spells CASKRGSEETQYF. The CDR3 DNA sequence: TGTGCCAGCAAGCGCGGGAGCGAAGAGACCCAGTACTTC. The chain employs TRBV2 and TRBJ2-5; 7 positions match TRBD2. Looked up from germline, CDR1 is SNHLY and CDR2 is FYNNEI. V lost 7 bases, J lost 3 bases, and 5 bases stayed unmatched. The CDR3 loop spans 13 amino acids. The complete variable domain, with remaining parts taken from reference TRBV2 and TRBJ2-5, reads EPEVTQTPSHQVTQMGQEVILRCVPISNHLYFYWYRQILGQKVEFLVSFYNNEISEKSEIFDDQFSVERPDGSNFTLKIRSTKLEDSAMYFCASKRGSEETQYFGPGTRLLVL.

The gene calls are TRBV6-4 and TRBJ2-7; D is perhaps TRBD1 (6 bases). CDR3 length: 20 amino acids. V dropped 0 bases and J dropped 0 bases, with 24 bases sitting between them. Looked up from germline, CDR1 is MRHNA and CDR2 is SNTAGT. In DNA form, the CDR3 reads TGTGCCAGCAGTGACTCGCTCACAACCTGGACAGATCGAAGCTCCTACGAGCAGTACTTC. Translated: CASSDSLTTWTDRSSYEQYF.

This clone appeared a single time. The chain is built from TRBV5-1 and TRBJ1-2; 9 bases are shared with TRBD1. This CDR3 region has 16 residues. CDR1 and CDR2 (germline): SGHRS, YFSETQ. The V and J ends lost 3 bases and 8 bases, in that order; junction bases with no gene match: 14. DNA for the CDR3: TGCGCCAGCAGCTCACAACCCGGGACAGGGTTGCAGGGCTACACCTTC. Encoded protein: CASSSQPGTGLQGYTF.

The chain links TRBV5-1 to TRBJ1-3, with 7 bases lining up with TRBD1. Trimming removed 2 bases from V and 1 base from J; junction bases left unmatched: 3. The CDR3 consists of 15 residues. The V gene's germline CDR1 is SGHRS and CDR2 YFSETQ. The CDR3 DNA reads as TGCGCCAGCAGCTTCGCCAGGGGGTCTGGAAACACCATATATTTT. Its protein product is CASSFARGSGNTIYF. Based on the CDR3 plus reference TRBV5-1 and TRBJ1-3, the full variable domain is KAGVTQTPRYLIKTRGQQVTLSCSPISGHRSVSWYQQTPGQGLQFLFEYFSETQRNKGNFPGRFSGRQFSNSRSEMNVSTLELGDSALYLCASSFARGSGNTIYFGEGSWLTVV.

The V gene is TRBV5-4, the J gene TRBJ2-2; TRBD1 matches at 10 bases. The CDR3 runs 14 residues. V shed 5 bases and J 5 bases; nucleotides not matched to a gene: 3. Germline-derived CDR1 and CDR2 are SGHNT and YYREEE (reference sequence). DNA of the CDR3: TGTGCCAGCAGGGGACAGGGGAGGACCGGGGAGCTGTTTTTT. Its translation: CASRGQGRTGELFF.

V is TRBV3-1 (or the pseudogene TRBV3-2) and J is TRBJ1-5; 7 nucleotides line up with TRBD1. The V gene end was trimmed by 7 bases and the J gene end by 6 bases; junction bases not matched to a gene: 15. Germline CDR1 and CDR2: LGHDT and YNNKEL (reference sequence). This CDR3 is 16 amino acids long. The DNA for the CDR3 is TGTGCCAGCAAGCAAATAGCAGGGGGGCGGAGTCAGCCCCAGCATTTT. This translates into CASKQIAGGRSQPQHF.

This clone was counted only a few times. V gene TRBV2 combines with J gene TRBJ1-4; the match to TRBD1 covers 8 bases. The CDR3 sequence is 14 residues long. Germline assignment: CDR1 SNHLY and CDR2 FYNNEI. Trimming removed 6 bases from V and 3 bases from J; junction bases left unmatched: 3. In DNA form, the CDR3 reads TGTGCCAGCAGGGTACAGGGGGCTAATGAAAAACTGTTTTTT. This codes for CASRVQGANEKLFF.

This clone was picked up a small number of times. The chain employs TRBV29-1 and TRBJ1-1, with D possibly TRBD1 on 6 matching bases. There are 12 residues in the CDR3. The germline V gene has CDR1 SQVTM and CDR2 ANQGSEA. V dropped 7 bases and J dropped 3 bases, with 12 bases sitting between them. CDR3 residues: CSGEPGDTEAFF. DNA of the CDR3: TGCAGCGGAGAACCAGGGGACACTGAAGCTTTCTTT.

This chain connects TRBV30 to TRBJ1-6; 8 positions agree with TRBD1. CDR3 length: 14 residues. Trimming removed 0 bases from V and 9 bases from J; junction bases left unmatched: 4. Germline lookup yields CDR1 GTSNPN and CDR2 SVGIG (reference sequence). Here the CDR3 reads CAWSVRTGSSPLHF. The CDR3 DNA is TGTGCCTGGAGTGTACGGACAGGGTCTTCACCCCTCCACTTT.

The V gene is TRBV5-4, the J gene TRBJ2-3, with TRBD2 matching over 10 bases. V shed 4 bases, J shed 3 bases, and the junction held 2 bases outside the gene matches. Germline V CDR1 and CDR2: SGHNT, YYREEE (reference sequence). This CDR3 is 14 amino acids long. Written as DNA, the CDR3 is TGTGCCAGCAGCCCTAGCGGGAGTACAGATACGCAGTATTTT. Translated: CASSPSGSTDTQYF. The full variable domain, completed using reference TRBV5-4 and TRBJ2-3, is ETGVTQSPTHLIKTRGQQVTLRCSSQSGHNTVSWYQQALGQGPQFIFQYYREEENGRGNFPPRFSGLQFPNYSSELNVNALELDDSALYLCASSPSGSTDTQYFGPGTRLTVL.

J is TRBJ2-7 and V is TRBV6-5; a possible D gene is TRBD1 (7 bases). Trimming stripped 6 bases from V and 4 bases from J, with 19 bases between. Germline lookup yields CDR1 MNHEY and CDR2 SVGAGI. The CDR3 has 15 residues. The CDR3 DNA reads TGTGCCAGCAGGTCCAGCCAGGGGGGAGGATACGAGCAGTACTTC. This gives the protein CASRSSQGGGYEQYF.

The chain carries TRBV5-1 and TRBJ2-2; TRBD1 matches at 9 bases. The CDR3 is 16 residues long. CDR1 and CDR2 (germline): SGHRS, YFSETQ. V trimming: 6 bases; J trimming: 2 bases; junction bases outside the gene matches: 8. The CDR3 DNA is TGCGCCAGCAATCCCCCGGGACAGGGAAACACCGGGGAGCTGTTTTTT. It specifies CASNPPGQGNTGELFF.